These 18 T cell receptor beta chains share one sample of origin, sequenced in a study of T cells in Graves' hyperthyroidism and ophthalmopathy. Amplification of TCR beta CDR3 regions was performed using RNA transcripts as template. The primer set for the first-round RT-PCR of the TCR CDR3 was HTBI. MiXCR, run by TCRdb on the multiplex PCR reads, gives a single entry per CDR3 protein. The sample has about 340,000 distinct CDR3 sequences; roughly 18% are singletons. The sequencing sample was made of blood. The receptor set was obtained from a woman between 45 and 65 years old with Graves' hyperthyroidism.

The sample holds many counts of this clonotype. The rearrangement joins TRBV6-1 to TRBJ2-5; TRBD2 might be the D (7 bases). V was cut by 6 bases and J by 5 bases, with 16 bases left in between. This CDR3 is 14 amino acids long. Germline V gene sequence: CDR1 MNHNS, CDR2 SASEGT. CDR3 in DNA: TGTGCCAGCAGGGGAGGGGGGGCCATTGAGACCCAGTACTTC. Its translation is CASRGGGAIETQYF.

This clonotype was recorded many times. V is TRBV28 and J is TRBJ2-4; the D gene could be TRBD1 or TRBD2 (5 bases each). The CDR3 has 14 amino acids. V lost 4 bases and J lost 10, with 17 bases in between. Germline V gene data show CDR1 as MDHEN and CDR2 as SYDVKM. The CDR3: CASSSTPGRLIQYF. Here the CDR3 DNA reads TGTGCCAGCAGTTCGACACCGGGACGGCTTATTCAGTACTTC. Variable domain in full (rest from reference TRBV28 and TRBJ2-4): DVKVTQSSRYLVKRTGEKVFLECVQDMDHENMFWYRQDPGLGLRLIYFSYDVKMKEKGDIPEGYSVSREKKERFSLILESASTNQTSMYLCASSSTPGRLIQYFGAGTRLSVL.

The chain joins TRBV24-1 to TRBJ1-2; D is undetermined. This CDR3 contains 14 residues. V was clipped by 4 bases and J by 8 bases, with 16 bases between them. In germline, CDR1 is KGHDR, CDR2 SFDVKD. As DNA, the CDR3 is TGTGCCACCAGTGACCGCGACGGACGCAGAGGCTACACCTTC. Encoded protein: CATSDRDGRRGYTF.

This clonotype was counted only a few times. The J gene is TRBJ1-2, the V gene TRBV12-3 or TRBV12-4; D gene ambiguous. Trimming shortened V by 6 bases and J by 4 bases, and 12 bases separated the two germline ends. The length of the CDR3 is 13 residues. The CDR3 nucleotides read TGTGCCAGCAGGTCCGCGGGGTCCTATGGCTACACCTTC. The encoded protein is CASRSAGSYGYTF.

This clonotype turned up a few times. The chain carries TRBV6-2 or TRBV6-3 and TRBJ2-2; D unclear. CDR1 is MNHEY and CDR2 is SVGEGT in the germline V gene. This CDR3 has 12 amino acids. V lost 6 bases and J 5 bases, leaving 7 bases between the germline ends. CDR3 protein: CASSRRTGELFF. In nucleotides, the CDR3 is TGTGCCAGCAGCAGACGGACCGGGGAGCTGTTTTTT.

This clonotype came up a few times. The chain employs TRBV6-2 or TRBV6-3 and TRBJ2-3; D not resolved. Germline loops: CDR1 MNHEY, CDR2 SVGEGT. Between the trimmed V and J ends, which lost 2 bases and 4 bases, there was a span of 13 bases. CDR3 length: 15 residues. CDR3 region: CASSYGLDEADTQYF. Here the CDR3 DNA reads TGTGCCAGCAGTTACGGCCTCGACGAAGCAGATACGCAGTATTTT.

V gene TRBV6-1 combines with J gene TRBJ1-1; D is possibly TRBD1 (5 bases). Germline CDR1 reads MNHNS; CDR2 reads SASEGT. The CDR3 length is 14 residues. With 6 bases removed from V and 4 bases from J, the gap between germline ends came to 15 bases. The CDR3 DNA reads TGTGCCAGCAGCTCCTCAGGGTATGGCACTGAAGCTTTCTTT. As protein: CASSSSGYGTEAFF.

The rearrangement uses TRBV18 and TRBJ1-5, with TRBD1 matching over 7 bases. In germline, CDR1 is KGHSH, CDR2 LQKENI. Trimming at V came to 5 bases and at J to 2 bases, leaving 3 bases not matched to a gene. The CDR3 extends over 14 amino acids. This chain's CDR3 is CASSLDRGNQPQHF. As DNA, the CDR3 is TGTGCCAGCTCATTAGACAGGGGCAATCAGCCCCAGCATTTT.

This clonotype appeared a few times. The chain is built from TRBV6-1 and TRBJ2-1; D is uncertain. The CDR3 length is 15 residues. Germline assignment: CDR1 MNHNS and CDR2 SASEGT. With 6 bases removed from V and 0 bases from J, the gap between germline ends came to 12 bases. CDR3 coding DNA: TGTGCCAGCAGCGGCCGGTTCTACTCCTACAATGAGCAGTTCTTC. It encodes CASSGRFYSYNEQFF.

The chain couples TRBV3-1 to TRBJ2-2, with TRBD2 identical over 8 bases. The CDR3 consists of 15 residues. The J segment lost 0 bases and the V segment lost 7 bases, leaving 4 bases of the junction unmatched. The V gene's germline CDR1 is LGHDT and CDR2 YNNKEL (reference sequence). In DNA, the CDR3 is TGTGCCAGCACTTTACTAGCGGCGAACACCGGGGAGCTGTTTTTT. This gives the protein CASTLLAANTGELFF.

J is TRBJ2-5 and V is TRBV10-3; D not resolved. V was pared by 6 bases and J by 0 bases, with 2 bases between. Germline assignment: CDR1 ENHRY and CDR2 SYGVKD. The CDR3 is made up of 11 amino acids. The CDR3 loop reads CAIRNQETQYF. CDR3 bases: TGTGCCATCAGGAACCAAGAGACCCAGTACTTC.

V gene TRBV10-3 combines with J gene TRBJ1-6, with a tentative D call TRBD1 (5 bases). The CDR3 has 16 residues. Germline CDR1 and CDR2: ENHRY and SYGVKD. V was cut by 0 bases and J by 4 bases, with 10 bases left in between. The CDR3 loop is CAISESPGPYNSPLHF. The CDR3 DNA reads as TGTGCCATCAGTGAGTCACCAGGGCCTTATAATTCACCCCTCCACTTT.

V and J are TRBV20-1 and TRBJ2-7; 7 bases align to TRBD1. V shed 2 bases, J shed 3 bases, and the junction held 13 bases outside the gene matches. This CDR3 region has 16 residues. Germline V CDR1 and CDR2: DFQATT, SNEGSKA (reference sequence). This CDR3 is CSARNHTSDRFYEQYF. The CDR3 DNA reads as TGCAGTGCTAGAAACCACACCTCGGACAGGTTCTACGAGCAGTACTTC.

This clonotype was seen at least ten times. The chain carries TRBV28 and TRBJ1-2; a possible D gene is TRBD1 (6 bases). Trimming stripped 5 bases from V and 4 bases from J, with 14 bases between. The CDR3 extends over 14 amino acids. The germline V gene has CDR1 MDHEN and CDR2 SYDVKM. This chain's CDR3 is CASSNRGAFYGYTF. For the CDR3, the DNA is TGTGCCAGCAGTAATCGGGGGGCCTTCTATGGCTACACCTTC.

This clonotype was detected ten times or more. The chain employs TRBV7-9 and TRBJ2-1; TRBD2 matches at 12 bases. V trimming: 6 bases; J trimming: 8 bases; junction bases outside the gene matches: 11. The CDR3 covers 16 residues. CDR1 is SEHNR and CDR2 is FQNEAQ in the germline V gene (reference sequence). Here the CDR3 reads CASSSLAGGPGDEQFF. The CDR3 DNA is TGTGCCAGCAGTTCTCTAGCGGGAGGGCCGGGGGATGAGCAGTTCTTC.

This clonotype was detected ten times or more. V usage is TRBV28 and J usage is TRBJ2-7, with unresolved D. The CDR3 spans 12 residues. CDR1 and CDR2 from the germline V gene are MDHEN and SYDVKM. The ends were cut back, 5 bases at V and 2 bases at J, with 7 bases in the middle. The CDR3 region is CASSRGAYEQYF. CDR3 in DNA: TGTGCCAGCAGTCGTGGGGCCTACGAGCAGTACTTC.

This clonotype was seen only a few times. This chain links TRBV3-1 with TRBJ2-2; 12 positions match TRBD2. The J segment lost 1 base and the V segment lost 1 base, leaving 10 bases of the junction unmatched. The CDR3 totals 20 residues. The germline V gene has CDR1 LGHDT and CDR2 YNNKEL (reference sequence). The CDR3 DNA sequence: TGTGCCAGCAGCCAAGTTATTGCTAGCGGGGGGGCGCGGAACACCGGGGAGCTGTTTTTT. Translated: CASSQVIASGGARNTGELFF.

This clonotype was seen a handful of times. The CDR3 DNA reads TGTGCCAGCAGCGTAGGAGTAGCGGGGGCAGATACGCAGTATTTT. Translation: CASSVGVAGADTQYF. The genes are TRBV9 and TRBJ2-3; 9 bases agree with TRBD2. From germline, CDR1 is SGDLS and CDR2 YYNGEE. The V segment lost 0 bases and the J segment 4 bases; nucleotides outside the gene matches: 3. This CDR3 has 15 residues. The whole variable domain, filled in from reference TRBV9 and TRBJ2-3, reads DSGVTQTPKHLITATGQRVTLRCSPRSGDLSVYWYQQSLDQGLQFLIQYYNGEERAKGNILERFSAQQFPDLHSELNLSSLELGDSALYFCASSVGVAGADTQYFGPGTRLTVL.